Sequencing of this T cell receptor beta chain was carried out in a study of OX40 agonist ivuxolimab in advanced cancers. Profiled with immunoSEQ multiplex PCR; TCRdb holds only in-frame clones, not every one. Counted here are tens of thousands of clones, around 89% occurring once; the ten biggest clones make up 5% to 6%. The CDR3 has 16 residues. Trimming cost V 1 base and J 2 bases; bases outside gene matches: 6. Germline CDR1 and CDR2: SGHDT and YYEEEE. The specimen comprised CD4+ or CD8+ T cells sorted from blood, sampled in a trial of the OX40 agonist ivuxolimab. The chain carries TRBV5-6 and TRBJ2-3, with TRBD2 matching 8 bases. The TCR comes from an adult with an advanced solid tumor such as melanoma, head and neck, liver or kidney cancer. DNA for the CDR3: TGTGCCAGCAGCTTGCAGTCTAGCGGGCCCACAGATACGCAGTATTTT. This translates into CASSLQSSGPTDTQYF. Full variable domain (remainder filled in from reference TRBV5-6 and TRBJ2-3): DAGVTQSPTHLIKTRGQQVTLRCSPKSGHDTVSWYQQALGQGPQFIFQYYEEEERQRGNFPDRFSGHQFPNYSSELNVNALLLGDSALYLCASSLQSSGPTDTQYFGPGTRLTVL.